This T cell receptor (beta chain) was recovered during a study of vaccination and CD4 T cells after COVID-19 (dated 2022 in TCRdb). Broadly, across the study: Every convalescent patient had a positive nasal swab PCR test for SARS-CoV-2, with mild disease in several patients and severe disease in one. Overlapping spike peptide pools from SARS-CoV-2 and from the common cold coronaviruses HCoV-NL63, HCoV-OC43 and HCoV-229E were used as culture stimuli. In the convalescent cohort there were six males and four females, among whom were two Hispanic individuals, seven Caucasians, two Asians and one multiracial person. Two doses of either the Pfizer-BioNTech BNT162b2 vaccine (n=8) or the Moderna mRNA-1273 vaccine (n=2) were administered to participants. In some eleven COVID-19 convalescent patients and a few infection-naive healthy vaccine recipients, researchers compared the spike-specific CD4+ TCR repertoire from before mRNA vaccination with the repertoire from after. Control cultures received a CEFX viral epitope pool as the positive control, an HIV-1 Nef peptide pool as the negative control, or no peptide. The time from the second vaccine dose to post-vaccine blood sampling had a median of roughly 70 days and ranged from about 14 to 250 days. Post-COVID blood samples were collected from convalescent patients a median of around 96 days after diagnosis, with a range of roughly 30 to 161 days.

Overall study outcomes, separate from this receptor: Only a relatively small number of convalescent patients were included in the study, and early timepoints following natural infection were not analyzed. The median count of SARS-CoV-2-reactive clonotypes went up from approximately 20 after infection to 38 after vaccination, although the change was not significant. In convalescent patients, nearly all vaccine-specific clones (304 of 307) were found to be mono-reactive for SARS-CoV-2 spike rather than cross-reactive with common cold coronaviruses. Among the post-vaccine SARS-CoV-2-reactive clones in convalescent patients, a median 86.3% showed up only after vaccination, which suggests vaccine-specific priming.

According to the study, the label for this sample's treatment or condition signals: roughly 10-day PBMC culture with coronavirus spike peptide pools or control peptides (ViraFEST assay). The ViraFEST assay, used in the study, expanded antigen-specific T cells with peptide pools and then identified the expanded clonotypes through TCR sequencing. The convalescent patients' positive SARS-CoV-2 PCR tests fell between March and December 2020, which was before the Alpha, Beta and Delta variants emerged in the United States. PBMCs were cultured at 1.5 million to 2 million per well in IMDM supplemented with roughly 5% human AB serum and about 9.5 IU/ml IL-2, with about 11 ug/ml peptide pools added. Half of the culture medium was replaced with fresh IL-2-containing medium on days 3 and 7. After approximately eleven days of culture, CD4+ T cells were isolated by negative selection with the EasySep CD4+ T cell isolation kit. Ficoll-Paque Plus gradient centrifugation was used to isolate PBMCs from whole blood, and the isolated PBMCs were then either used fresh or cryopreserved at -140C. Triplicate wells were generally used for each culture condition.

Concerning this clonotype itself: The antigen it binds to is not known. Base qualities are not recorded, but no much larger clone differs from it by a single base.

V is clipped by 8 bases and J by 0 bases, and the sequence between their germline boundaries is 8 bases long. As encoded in the germline V gene, CDR1 is SGHTA while CDR2 is FQGNSA. The CDR3, from cysteine to phenylalanine, totals 13 residues. Only the CDR3 portion is preserved as DNA: 39 bases, with reading frame beginning at the first base. The receptor library was made with PCR. At the Johns Hopkins FTIC core, DNA from the cultured CD4+ T cells underwent TCR sequencing with the Oncomine TCR Beta short-read assay. The QIAamp micro DNA kit was used to extract genomic DNA from the cultured CD4+ T cells. Oncomine TCR Beta libraries from cultured CD4+ T cells were pooled with unique dual indexes and sequenced on an Illumina iSeq 100. On the study's bioinformatics: Non-productive sequences were removed, and CDR3s that did not start with C, did not end with F or W, or were shorter than 7 amino acids were discarded. The MANAFEST web application identified antigen-specific clonotypes by comparing peptide-stimulated wells against reference wells and other culture wells. Positive clones required FDR below 0.05, an odds ratio above 5, and productive frequency above 0.1% in at least two of three replicate wells. Cross-reactive clonotypes were defined as significantly expanded in both SARS-CoV-2 spike wells and at least one common cold coronavirus spike condition. Using R version 3.6.1, CDR3 homology was evaluated through Levenshtein distances (stringdist) along with unrooted phylogenetic trees (ape). TCRdb reprocessed the public reads (quality trimming at Q25 with fastp, clone calling with MiXCR) and kept in-frame beta chains. Each entry merges the rows of one CDR3 protein and shows their most common DNA and genes. TCRdb, not the authors, supplied the V and J calls. The sample has about 14,000 distinct CDR3 sequences on record, around 30% of them singletons. The ten biggest clones cover roughly a fifth of the sample.

The specimen sequenced was cultured CD4+ T cells from blood. The chain is assembled from TRBV7-2 and TRBJ1-3; there is no confident call for the D gene. This TCR derives from a human donor with COVID-19. The encoded CDR3 is CASRRISGNTIYF. DNA sequence: TGTGCCAGCCGACGGATCTCTGGAAACACCATATATTTT.